These 25 T cell receptor beta chains share one sample of origin, sequenced in a study of cytomegalovirus exposure and HLA in healthy donors. This PCR relied on a set of 60 Vbeta primers and 13 Jbeta primers. Clones were sequenced by immunoSEQ multiplex PCR, and TCRdb holds only the in-frame ones, with some missing. The sample consists of about 150,000 clones, around 75% of them appearing once. Sequenced: PBMCs. The source of these receptors is a man between 18 and 35 years old in good health and CMV-seronegative.

The gene calls are TRBV6-5 and TRBJ2-7; a possible D gene is TRBD1 (6 bases). This CDR3 region has 12 residues. Looked up from germline, CDR1 is MNHEY and CDR2 is SVGAGI. V lost 6 bases to trimming and J lost 9 bases, with 15 bases between them. The CDR3 bases are TGTGCCAGCAGGGCCCTACAGGGAAGGCAGTACTTC. Translating gives CASRALQGRQYF.

The chain employs TRBV5-1 and TRBJ2-3, with a weak D call TRBD2 (7 bases). Trimming cost V 4 bases and J 4 bases, with 16 bases left between them. Germline loops: CDR1 SGHRS, CDR2 YFSETQ. There are 15 residues in the CDR3. CDR3 loop: CASSHAQGRADTQYF. CDR3 DNA: TGCGCCAGCAGCCACGCGCAGGGGAGGGCAGATACGCAGTATTTT.

The chain employs TRBV5-4 and TRBJ2-5, with D maybe TRBD1 (6 bases). CDR1 is SGHNT and CDR2 is YYREEE in the germline V gene (reference sequence). The CDR3 covers 15 residues. The ends were cut back, 4 bases at V and 5 bases at J, with 18 bases in the middle. CDR3 sequence reads: CASSNIKGVGETQYF. As DNA, the CDR3 is TGTGCCAGCAGCAATATCAAGGGGGTCGGGGAGACCCAGTACTTC. Full variable domain (rest looked up from reference TRBV5-4 and TRBJ2-5): ETGVTQSPTHLIKTRGQQVTLRCSSQSGHNTVSWYQQALGQGPQFIFQYYREEENGRGNFPPRFSGLQFPNYSSELNVNALELDDSALYLCASSNIKGVGETQYFGPGTRLLVL.

The count of this clone is one. DNA of the CDR3: TGTGCCAGCAGCGTAGTGGGTAGCGGGGGGCTCAATGAGCAGTTCTTC. The encoded protein is CASSVVGSGGLNEQFF. This rearrangement joins TRBV9 to TRBJ2-1; 10 bases line up with TRBD2. The CDR3 is made up of 16 amino acids. Germline CDR1 is SGDLS and CDR2 is YYNGEE. The ends lost 0 bases at V and 6 bases at J; junction bases unmatched: 6.

This chain joins TRBV6-1 and TRBJ2-5, with a possible D match to TRBD2 (5 bases). The J call may be in error: the DNA end matches TRBJ2-7 better. CDR3 length equals 14 residues. Germline CDR1 MNHNS, CDR2 SASEGT. In DNA, the CDR3 is TGTGCCAGCAGTACTCCCGGGGTCTCCTACGAGCAGTACTTC. The encoded protein is CASSTPGVSYEQYF.

The V and J genes are TRBV2 and TRBJ2-7; 10 nucleotides line up with TRBD1. V shed 6 bases and J 1 base; nucleotides not matched to a gene: 0. This CDR3 contains 13 residues. Germline assignment: CDR1 SNHLY and CDR2 FYNNEI. In DNA, the CDR3 is TGTGCCAGCAGGGGACAGGGGTCCTACGAGCAGTACTTC. This gives the protein CASRGQGSYEQYF.

The gene calls are TRBV13 and TRBJ2-5, with 8 bases fitting TRBD2. Germline lookup yields CDR1 PRHDT and CDR2 FYEKMQ (reference sequence). Trimming took 7 bases from V and 3 from J; bases not matched to a gene: 4. The CDR3 sequence is 13 residues long. Written as DNA, the CDR3 is TGTGCCAGCAACCCAGCGGGAGAAGAGACCCAGTACTTC. Its translation: CASNPAGEETQYF.

The chain links TRBV5-6 to TRBJ2-1; 11 bases are shared with TRBD2. This CDR3 has 17 amino acids. V lost 2 bases, J lost 6 bases, and 10 bases stayed unmatched. Germline-derived CDR1 and CDR2 are SGHDT and YYEEEE. The CDR3 spells CASSFTSGGSGGNEQFF. CDR3 in DNA: TGTGCCAGCAGCTTTACTAGCGGGGGAAGCGGCGGCAATGAGCAGTTCTTC.

This chain links TRBV6-1 with TRBJ2-5; D gene uncertain. Germline lookup yields CDR1 MNHNS and CDR2 SASEGT. The CDR3 spans 13 residues. V was clipped by 10 bases and J by 5 bases, with 17 bases between them. The CDR3 sequence: CAIDFWARETQYF. The CDR3 nucleotides read TGTGCCATCGATTTTTGGGCCCGGGAGACCCAGTACTTC.

The table lists this clone with a few counts. The V call is TRBV28, the J call TRBJ2-2, with a weak D call TRBD1 (6 bases). From germline, CDR1 is MDHEN and CDR2 SYDVKM. The CDR3 is 15 residues long. Trimming removed 5 bases from V and 0 bases from J, with 10 bases in between. The DNA for the CDR3 is TGTGCCAGCAGTCGGGACACTACGAACACCGGGGAGCTGTTTTTT. Protein sequence: CASSRDTTNTGELFF.

For this clone: Other DNA sequences in this sample translate to the same CDR3. DNA of the CDR3: TGTGCCAGCTCACCACCCCTAGGACAGCCTAATGAAAAACTGTTTTTT. This encodes CASSPPLGQPNEKLFF. The J gene is TRBJ1-4, the V gene TRBV18; D may be TRBD1 (6 bases). There are 16 residues in the CDR3. V shed 0 bases and J shed 3 bases, with 11 bases lying between them. CDR1 is KGHSH and CDR2 is LQKENI in the germline V gene.

This clone turned up a few times. The chain links TRBV29-1 to TRBJ2-7; 9 bases fit TRBD1. Germline values: CDR1 SQVTM, CDR2 ANQGSEA. Losses at the gene ends were 7 bases for V and 2 bases for J; bases not matched to a gene: 6. The CDR3 is made up of 13 amino acids. The CDR3 here is CSGTGAATYEQYF. CDR3 nucleotide sequence: TGCAGCGGGACAGGGGCCGCAACCTACGAGCAGTACTTC.

V is TRBV5-6 and J is TRBJ1-3; D is undetermined. Trimming shortened V by 7 bases and J by 3 bases, and 11 bases separated the two germline ends. The CDR3 consists of 13 residues. Germline V CDR1 and CDR2: SGHDT, YYEEEE. The CDR3 reads CASGPRGGNTIYF. The CDR3 bases are TGTGCCAGCGGCCCGCGGGGTGGAAACACCATATATTTT. Supplemented by reference TRBV5-6 and TRBJ1-3, the full variable domain reads DAGVTQSPTHLIKTRGQQVTLRCSPKSGHDTVSWYQQALGQGPQFIFQYYEEEERQRGNFPDRFSGHQFPNYSSELNVNALLLGDSALYLCASGPRGGNTIYFGEGSWLTVV.

This clone occurred a few times. The rearrangement uses TRBV7-8 and TRBJ2-5, with TRBD1 matching over 7 bases. The CDR3 length is 14 residues. Germline V gene sequence: CDR1 SGHVS, CDR2 FQNEAQ. V shed 5 bases and J 5 bases; nucleotides not matched to a gene: 8. This CDR3 reads CASSLRGQAETQYF. For the CDR3, the DNA is TGTGCCAGCAGCCTAAGAGGACAGGCGGAGACCCAGTACTTC.

This chain joins TRBV6-1 and TRBJ2-1; 9 bases line up with TRBD1. V lost 6 bases to trimming and J lost 7 bases; unmatched junction nucleotides: 4. The CDR3 covers 13 residues. Germline assignment: CDR1 MNHNS and CDR2 SASEGT. In DNA form, the CDR3 reads TGTGCCAGCAGCCGACAGGGGGTTAATGAGCAGTTCTTC. Translated: CASSRQGVNEQFF.

In this sample, this clone turned up a few times. The CDR3 nucleotides read TGTGCCAGCAGCCCAGACAGGGTTAGCGGAGAGACCCAGTACTTC. Encoded protein: CASSPDRVSGETQYF. The chain carries TRBV7-8 and TRBJ2-5; D is perhaps TRBD1 (7 bases). Germline V gives CDR1 SGHVS, CDR2 FQNEAQ. V lost 5 bases and J lost 4, with 17 bases in between. The CDR3 length is 15 residues. Together with reference TRBV7-8 and TRBJ2-5, the CDR3 gives the full variable domain: GAGVSQSPRYKVAKRGQDVALRCDPISGHVSLFWYQQALGQGPEFLTYFQNEAQLDKSGLPSDRFFAERPEGSVSTLKIQRTQQEDSAVYLCASSPDRVSGETQYFGPGTRLLVL.

The rearrangement uses TRBV5-8 and TRBJ2-1; 9 nucleotides match TRBD2. The trim removed 3 bases at V and 0 bases at J, leaving 13 bases unmatched. The CDR3 sequence is 19 residues long. In germline, CDR1 is SGHTS, CDR2 YDEGEE. The DNA of the CDR3 is TGTGCCAGCAGCTCCCTCCGGTCTAGCGGGGTACCCTCCTACAATGAGCAGTTCTTC. Residues: CASSSLRSSGVPSYNEQFF.

V gene TRBV30 combines with J gene TRBJ2-2; no clear D gene. The V end lost 3 bases, the J end lost 4 bases, and 6 bases lay between the germline ends. The CDR3 has 12 amino acids. Looked up from germline, CDR1 is GTSNPN and CDR2 is SVGIG (reference sequence). This CDR3 reads CAWRHSTGELFF. The CDR3 nucleotides are TGTGCCTGGAGGCACAGCACCGGGGAGCTGTTTTTT.

The V and J genes are TRBV7-9 and TRBJ2-7, with a possible D match to TRBD2 (5 bases). Trimming removed 4 bases at V and 2 bases at J, with 12 bases between. CDR1 and CDR2 (germline): SEHNR, FQNEAQ (reference sequence). The CDR3 contains 14 residues. This chain's CDR3 is CASSSQRRTYEQYF. CDR3 DNA: TGTGCCAGCAGCTCCCAGCGGCGTACCTACGAGCAGTACTTC.

The rearrangement joins TRBV5-4 to TRBJ2-1; D is uncertain. The germline CDR1 and CDR2 sequences are SGHNT and YYREEE (reference sequence). Trimming pared 3 bases from V and 8 bases from J, leaving 12 bases between. The CDR3 is 13 residues long. CDR3 residues: CASSSGAADEQFF. The CDR3 DNA reads as TGTGCCAGCAGCTCTGGCGCGGCGGATGAGCAGTTCTTC.

The chain combines TRBV6-5 with TRBJ2-5, with 11 bases that match TRBD1. The end of the DNA aligns better with TRBJ2-7, so the J call may be wrong. CDR1 is MNHEY and CDR2 is SVGAGI in the germline V gene. This CDR3 region has 16 residues. The CDR3 region has the DNA TGTGCCAGCAGTTACTCGGGGACAGGGGGTAGGTACGAGCAGTACTTC. Translating gives CASSYSGTGGRYEQYF.

The chain recombines TRBV5-1 with TRBJ2-3, with TRBD2 identical over 9 bases. Germline assignment: CDR1 SGHRS and CDR2 YFSETQ. The V and J ends lost 0 bases and 5 bases, in that order; junction bases with no gene match: 7. There are 16 residues in the CDR3. CDR3 in DNA: TGCGCCAGCAGCTTGGGGGCTAGCGGGAAACTAGATACGCAGTATTTT. Protein: CASSLGASGKLDTQYF.

The chain is built from TRBV5-1 and TRBJ2-7; possibly TRBD2 for D (5 bases). This CDR3 contains 16 residues. The germline V and J ends were trimmed by 4 bases and 2 bases, with 19 bases remaining between them. CDR1 and CDR2 (germline): SGHRS, YFSETQ. The CDR3 protein is CASSPRPGPGTYEQYF. CDR3 DNA sequence: TGCGCCAGCAGCCCTAGACCGGGTCCGGGGACCTACGAGCAGTACTTC.

About this clone itself: It is likely a read error, because the conserved phenylalanine at the end of the CDR3 is missing. The DNA is left out, because the CDR3 cannot be placed on it with certainty; the CDR3 is given as TCRdb lists it. The gene calls are TRBV27 and TRBJ1-2. Looked up from germline, CDR1 is MNHEY and CDR2 is SMNVEV (reference sequence). The CDR3 extends over 8 residues, inclusive of both ends. The CDR3 spells CASMRERR.

CDR3 DNA sequence: TGTGCCAGCAGTTTATCGGGACTAGTCGGCAGCACAGATACGCAGTATTTT. Translation: CASSLSGLVGSTDTQYF. The chain joins TRBV27 to TRBJ2-3, with TRBD2 matching 8 bases. CDR3 length: 17 residues. Unmatched junction bases numbered 5, after V lost 0 bases and J lost 0 bases. Germline CDR1 is MNHEY and CDR2 is SMNVEV (reference sequence).